This T cell receptor beta chain was identified during a study of blood T cell repertoires in COVID-19. The data were produced by immunoSEQ multiplex PCR, yet TCRdb's version contains in-frame clones alone and is incomplete. The sample has roughly 330,000 clones; approximately 89% are singletons. The CDR3 length is 12 residues. Between the trimmed V and J ends, which lost 7 bases and 5 bases, there was a span of 6 bases. This TCR derives from a woman aged 25 to 39 who had recovered from COVID-19. The chain couples TRBV12-3 or TRBV12-4 to TRBJ1-6; D is ambiguous. The sample consisted of PBMCs or T cells enriched from blood (not recorded which). CDR3 coding DNA: TGTGCCAGCACCTTTAATAATTCACCCCTCCACTTT. This codes for CASTFNNSPLHF.